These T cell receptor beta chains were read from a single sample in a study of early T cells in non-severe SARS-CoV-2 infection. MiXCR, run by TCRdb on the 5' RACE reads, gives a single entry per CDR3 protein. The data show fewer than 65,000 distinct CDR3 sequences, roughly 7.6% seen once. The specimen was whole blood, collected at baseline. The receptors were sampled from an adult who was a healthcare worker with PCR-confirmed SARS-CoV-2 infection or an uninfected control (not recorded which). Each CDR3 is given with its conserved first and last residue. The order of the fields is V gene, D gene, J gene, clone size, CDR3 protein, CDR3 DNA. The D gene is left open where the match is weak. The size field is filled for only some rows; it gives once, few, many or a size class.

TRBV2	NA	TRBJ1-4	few	CASSTPYSSATNEKLFF	TGTGCCAGCAGCACCCCCTACAGTTCTGCAACTAATGAAAAACTGTTTTTT
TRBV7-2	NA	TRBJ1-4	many	CASSLGSGPAGEKLFF	TGTGCCAGCAGCTTAGGGTCGGGCCCAGCGGGTGAAAAACTGTTTTTT
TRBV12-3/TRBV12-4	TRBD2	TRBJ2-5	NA	CASRKLADQETQYF	TGTGCCAGCAGAAAACTAGCGGACCAAGAGACCCAGTACTTC
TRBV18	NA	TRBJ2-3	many	CASSPPRVLGSYDTDTQYF	TGTGCCAGCTCACCACCGAGAGTGTTAGGCAGCTATGACACAGATACGCAGTATTTT
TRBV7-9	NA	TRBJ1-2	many	CASSSQGYGYTF	TGTGCCAGCAGCTCACAGGGCTATGGCTACACCTTC
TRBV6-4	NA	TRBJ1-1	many	CASSVVQGSEAFF	TGTGCCAGCAGTGTGGTTCAGGGATCGGAAGCTTTCTTT
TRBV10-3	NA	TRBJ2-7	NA	CAISEGVRSYEQYF	TGTGCCATCAGTGAAGGGGTGAGATCCTACGAGCAGTACTTC
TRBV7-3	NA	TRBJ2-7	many	CASSPNGPYEQYF	TGTGCCAGCAGCCCGAATGGCCCCTACGAGCAGTACTTC
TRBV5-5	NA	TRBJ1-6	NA	CASSSWSSNSPLHF	TGTGCCAGCAGCTCGTGGTCATCTAATTCACCCCTCCACTTT
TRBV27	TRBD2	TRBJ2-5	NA	CASSPTSGRPGETQYF	TGTGCCAGCAGTCCGACTAGCGGGAGGCCCGGAGAGACCCAGTACTTC
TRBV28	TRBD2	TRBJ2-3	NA	CASSSQLAGDGDTQYF	TGTGCCAGCAGTTCCCAGCTAGCGGGAGACGGGGATACGCAGTATTTT
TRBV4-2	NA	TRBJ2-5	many	CASSQGPGQIQETQYF	TGTGCCAGCAGCCAAGGACCGGGACAAATACAAGAGACCCAGTACTTC
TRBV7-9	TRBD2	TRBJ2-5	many	CASSPAWGGETQYF	TGTGCCAGCAGCCCCGCCTGGGGGGGAGAGACCCAGTACTTC
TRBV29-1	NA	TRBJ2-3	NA	CSVVGLSTDTQYF	TGCAGCGTTGTGGGACTGAGCACAGATACGCAGTATTTT
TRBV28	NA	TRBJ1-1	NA	CASSPRTDLNTEAFF	TGTGCCAGCAGTCCCCGGACAGACTTGAACACTGAAGCTTTCTTT
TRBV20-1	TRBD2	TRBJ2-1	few	CSATGLAARSSYNEQFF	TGCAGTGCAACGGGACTAGCGGCGCGCAGCTCCTACAATGAGCAGTTCTTC
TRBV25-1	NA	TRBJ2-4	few	CASSGRDFENIQYF	TGTGCCAGCAGTGGCCGGGACTTCGAAAACATTCAGTACTTC
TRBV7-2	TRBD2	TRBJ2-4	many	CASTPGGGRAKNIQYF	TGTGCCAGCACCCCCGGGGGGGGGAGGGCCAAAAACATTCAGTACTTC
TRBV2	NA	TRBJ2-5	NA	CASSAKETQYF	TGTGCCAGCAGTGCAAAAGAGACCCAGTACTTC
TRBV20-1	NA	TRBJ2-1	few	CSASLLGGEFF	TGCAGTGCTAGCTTGTTAGGAGGGGAGTTCTTC
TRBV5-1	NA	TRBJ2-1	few	CASSLAGHNINEQFF	TGCGCCAGCAGCTTGGCGGGGCACAACATCAATGAGCAGTTCTTC
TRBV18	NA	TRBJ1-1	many	CASSPGHLNTEAFF	TGTGCCAGCTCACCAGGACACCTGAACACTGAAGCTTTCTTT
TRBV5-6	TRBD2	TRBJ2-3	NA	CASRRLAANTDTQYF	TGTGCCAGCAGGCGGCTAGCGGCTAACACAGATACGCAGTATTTT
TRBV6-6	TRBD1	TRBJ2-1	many	CASSYRRDRVNNEQFF	TGTGCCAGCAGTTACCGGCGGGACAGGGTCAACAATGAGCAGTTCTTC
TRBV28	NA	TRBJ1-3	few	CATHRQDRNTIYF	TGTGCCACCCACCGACAGGATCGAAACACCATATATTTT
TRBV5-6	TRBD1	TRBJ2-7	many	CASSYFPGTVKYEQYF	TGTGCCAGCAGCTACTTTCCCGGGACAGTGAAGTACGAGCAGTACTTC
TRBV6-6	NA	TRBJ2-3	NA	CASRRENPQYF	TGTGCCAGCAGACGGGAGAACCCCCAGTATTTT
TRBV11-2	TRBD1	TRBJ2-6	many	CASSSPGQRTSGANVLTF	TGTGCCAGCAGTTCTCCGGGACAGCGCACGTCCGGGGCCAACGTCCTGACTTTC
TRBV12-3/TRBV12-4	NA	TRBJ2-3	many	CASTTRASALDTQYF	TGTGCCAGCACCACTCGGGCTAGCGCCTTAGATACGCAGTATTTT
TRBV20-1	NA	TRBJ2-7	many	CSARDQGRSSYEQYF	TGCAGTGCTAGAGATCAGGGGAGGAGCTCCTACGAGCAGTACTTC
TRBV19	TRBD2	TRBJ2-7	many	CASSSHAGLAGVEQYF	TGTGCCAGTAGTTCTCACGCGGGACTAGCGGGAGTGGAGCAGTACTTC
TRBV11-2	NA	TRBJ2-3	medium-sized	CASSLVPDTQYF	TGTGCCAGCAGCTTAGTCCCGGATACGCAGTATTTT
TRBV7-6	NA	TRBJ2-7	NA	CASSVTGAHEQYF	TGTGCCAGCAGCGTCACAGGCGCCCACGAGCAGTACTTC
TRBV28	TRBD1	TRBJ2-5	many	CASRKDRGLGETQYF	TGTGCCAGCAGGAAGGACAGGGGGCTCGGAGAGACCCAGTACTTC
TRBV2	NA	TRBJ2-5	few	CASRKETQYF	TGTGCCAGCCGCAAAGAGACCCAGTACTTC
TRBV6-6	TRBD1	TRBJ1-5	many	CASKAPGQGNFFNQPQHF	TGTGCCAGCAAGGCACCGGGACAGGGGAATTTCTTCAATCAGCCCCAGCATTTT
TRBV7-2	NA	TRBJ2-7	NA	CASSLDSGRLTEYEQYF	TGTGCCAGCAGCTTAGATTCTGGCCGACTGACGGAGTACGAGCAGTACTTC
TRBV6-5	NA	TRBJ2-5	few	CASSYFQGQETQYF	TGTGCCAGCAGTTACTTCCAGGGCCAAGAGACCCAGTACTTC